This T cell receptor beta chain was observed in a study of blood T cell repertoires in COVID-19. Study overall: Italy, Spain and the United States were the sources of the convalescent and acute COVID-19 samples. Sources were T cells, B-cell-depleted T cells, or PBMCs; the material itself was cDNA or gDNA.

Per the original methods: Amplifying reference gene primers gave estimates of nucleated cell counts. Produced via immunoSEQ multiplex PCR; TCRdb's table is partial and in-frame only. Clone size and the V and J calls come from that table; the DNA yielded D and trimming. Of about 100,000 clones in the sample, just over 90% were seen once. Sequencing was performed on peripheral blood. This TCR was recovered from a man aged 50-60 years with active COVID-19.

The CDR3 protein is CSVCLAGAQETQYF. Written as DNA, the CDR3 is TGCAGCGTTTGTCTAGCGGGGGCCCAAGAGACCCAGTACTTC. This rearrangement joins TRBV29-1 to TRBJ2-5, with TRBD2 identical over 10 bases. Germline V gene lookup returns CDR1 SQVTM and CDR2 ANQGSEA. V was pared by 5 bases and J by 1 base, with 4 bases of the junction left unmatched. This CDR3 has 14 residues.